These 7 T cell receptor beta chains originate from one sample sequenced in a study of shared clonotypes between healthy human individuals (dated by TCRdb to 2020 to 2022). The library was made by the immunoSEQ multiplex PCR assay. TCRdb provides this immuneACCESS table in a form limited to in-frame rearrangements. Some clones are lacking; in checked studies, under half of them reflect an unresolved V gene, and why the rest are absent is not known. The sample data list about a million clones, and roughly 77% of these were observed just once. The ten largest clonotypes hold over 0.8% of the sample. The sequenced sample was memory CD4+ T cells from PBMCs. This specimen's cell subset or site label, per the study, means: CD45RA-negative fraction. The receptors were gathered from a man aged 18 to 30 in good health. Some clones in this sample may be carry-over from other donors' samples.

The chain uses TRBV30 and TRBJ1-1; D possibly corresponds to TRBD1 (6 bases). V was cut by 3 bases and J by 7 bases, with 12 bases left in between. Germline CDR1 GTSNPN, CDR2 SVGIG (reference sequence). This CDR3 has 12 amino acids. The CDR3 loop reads CAWRSWTDEAFF. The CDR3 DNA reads TGTGCCTGGAGGTCATGGACAGATGAAGCTTTCTTT.

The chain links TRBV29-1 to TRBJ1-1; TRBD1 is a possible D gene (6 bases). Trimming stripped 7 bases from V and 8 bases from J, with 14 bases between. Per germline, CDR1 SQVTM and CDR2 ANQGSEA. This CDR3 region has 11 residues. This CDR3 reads CSAADSPEAFF. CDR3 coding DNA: TGCAGCGCTGCGGACAGCCCAGAAGCTTTCTTT.

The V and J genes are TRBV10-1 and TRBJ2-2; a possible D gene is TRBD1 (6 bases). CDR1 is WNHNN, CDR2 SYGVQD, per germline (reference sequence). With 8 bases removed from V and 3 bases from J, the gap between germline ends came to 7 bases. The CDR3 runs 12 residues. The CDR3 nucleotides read TGCGCCAGCGCAGGGGACACCGGGGAGCTGTTTTTT. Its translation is CASAGDTGELFF.

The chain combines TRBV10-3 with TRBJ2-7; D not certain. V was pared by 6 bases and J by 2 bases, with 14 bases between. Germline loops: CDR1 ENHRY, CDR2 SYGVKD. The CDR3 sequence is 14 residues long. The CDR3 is CAISDQAPTYEQYF. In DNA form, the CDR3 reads TGTGCCATCAGCGACCAGGCACCCACCTACGAGCAGTACTTC.

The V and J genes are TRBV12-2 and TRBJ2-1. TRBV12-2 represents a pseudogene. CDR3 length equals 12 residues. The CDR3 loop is CASRLAGNEQFF. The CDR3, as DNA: TGTGCAAGTCGCTTAGCTGGCAATGAGCAGTTCTTC.

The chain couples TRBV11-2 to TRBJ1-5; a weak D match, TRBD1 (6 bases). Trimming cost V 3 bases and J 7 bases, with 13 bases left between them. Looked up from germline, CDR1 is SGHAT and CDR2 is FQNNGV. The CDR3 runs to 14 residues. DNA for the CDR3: TGTGCCAGCAGCTTGGTCGGGGGGCAACAGCCCCAGCATTTT. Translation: CASSLVGGQQPQHF.

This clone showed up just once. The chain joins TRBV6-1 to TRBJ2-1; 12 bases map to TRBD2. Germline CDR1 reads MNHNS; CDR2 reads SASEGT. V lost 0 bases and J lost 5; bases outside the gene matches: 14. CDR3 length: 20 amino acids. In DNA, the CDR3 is TGTGCCAGCAGTGAAGCCCTACCCGGACTAGCGGGACCATGGGACAATGAGCAGTTCTTC. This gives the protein CASSEALPGLAGPWDNEQFF.